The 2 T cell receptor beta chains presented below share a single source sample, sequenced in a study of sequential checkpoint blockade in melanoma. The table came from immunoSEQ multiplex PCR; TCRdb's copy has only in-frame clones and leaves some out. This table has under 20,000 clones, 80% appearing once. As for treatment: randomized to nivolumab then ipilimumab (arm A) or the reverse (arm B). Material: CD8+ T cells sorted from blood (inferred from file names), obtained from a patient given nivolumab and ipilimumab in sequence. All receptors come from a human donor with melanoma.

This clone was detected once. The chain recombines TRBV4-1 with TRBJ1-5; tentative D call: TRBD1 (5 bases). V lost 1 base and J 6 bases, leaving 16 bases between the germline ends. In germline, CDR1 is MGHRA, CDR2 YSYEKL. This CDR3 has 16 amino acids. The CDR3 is CASSQGQGGFGQPQHF. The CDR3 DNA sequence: TGCGCCAGCAGCCAAGGTCAGGGTGGGTTTGGTCAGCCCCAGCATTTT.

CDR3 nucleotides: TGTGCCATCAGTGACGTGGACAGGGGAGGCGAAAAACTGTTTTTT. Translated, it gives CAISDVDRGGEKLFF. The chain joins TRBV10-3 to TRBJ1-4; 9 bases match TRBD1. The germline V gene has CDR1 ENHRY and CDR2 SYGVKD. V was clipped by 3 bases and J by 8 bases; unmatched bases: 7. The CDR3 has 15 amino acids.